The 14 T cell receptor beta chains below were found in one sample sequenced in a study of human T cells and chemical hapten exposure. As to time point: pre-sensitization, week 0. Treatment noted: therapeutic diphenylcyclopropenone sensitization with weekly scalp DPC. TCRdb independently ran MiXCR on the RACE reads; one entry per CDR3 protein. The repertoire has a few hundred thousand distinct CDR3 sequences, 4.5% to 7% of them found once; the top ten carry about 7.7%. The sample consisted of whole blood, taken in connection with sensitization to the hapten diphenylcyclopropenone (DPC). These receptors were collected from a woman aged 18-29 years with alopecia areata. Some clones in this sample may be carry-over from other donors' samples.

This clonotype was counted ten times or more. The chain uses TRBV18 and TRBJ1-2, with D possibly TRBD1 on 6 matching bases. The V gene lost 4 bases and the J gene lost 2 bases, with 11 bases spanning the gap. Germline CDR1 and CDR2: KGHSH and LQKENI. The CDR3 covers 14 residues. DNA for the CDR3: TGTGCCAGCTCACTCCGGACAGACAACTATGGCTACACCTTC. Translation: CASSLRTDNYGYTF.

The V and J genes are TRBV6-1 and TRBJ2-3; D gene uncertain. CDR3 length equals 15 residues. Germline V gene sequence: CDR1 MNHNS, CDR2 SASEGT. Deletions cut 6 bases from V and 2 bases from J, with 15 bases between. The CDR3 DNA follows: TGTGCCAGCAGCGAGTCTAACACCCTCACAGATACGCAGTATTTT. Protein: CASSESNTLTDTQYF.

This clonotype was recorded many times. V is TRBV18 and J is TRBJ2-7; the match to TRBD2 covers 7 bases. The trim removed 3 bases at V and 0 bases at J, leaving 5 bases unmatched. The CDR3 consists of 15 residues. Germline CDR1 reads KGHSH; CDR2 reads LQKENI. The CDR3 sequence: CASSPRREPSYEQYF. The CDR3 coding sequence is TGTGCCAGCTCACCTCGGCGGGAGCCCTCCTACGAGCAGTACTTC.

This clonotype appeared many times. The rearrangement links TRBV18 to TRBJ1-5; D unclear. The length of the CDR3 is 13 residues. V lost 6 bases and J 5 bases, leaving 11 bases between the germline ends. Germline CDR1 KGHSH, CDR2 LQKENI. CDR3 loop: CASSPNTDQPQHF. The CDR3 DNA reads TGTGCCAGCTCCCCGAATACGGATCAGCCCCAGCATTTT.

This clonotype has just a few counts. The CDR3 sequence: CASSLAGAEWTDTQYF. DNA for the CDR3: TGTGCCAGCAGCTTGGCCGGGGCCGAATGGACAGATACGCAGTATTTT. V gene TRBV5-6 combines with J gene TRBJ2-3; D might be TRBD1 or TRBD2, each matching 5 bases. The V and J ends lost 0 bases and 3 bases respectively, with 14 bases between them. The germline gives CDR1 SGHDT, CDR2 YYEEEE. This CDR3 region has 16 residues.

At least ten counts were recorded for this clonotype. The rearrangement uses TRBV18 and TRBJ2-3; D is unresolved. The CDR3 runs 14 residues. V was shortened by 8 bases and J by 0 bases, with 12 bases between the two germline ends. CDR1 KGHSH and CDR2 LQKENI come from the germline V gene. CDR3 bases: TGTGCCAGCGCGGCCCTGTCTAGCACAGATACGCAGTATTTT. Residues: CASAALSSTDTQYF.

This clonotype has only a few counts. The V call is TRBV12-2, the J call TRBJ2-7; whether TRBD2, the table's D call, matches the DNA was not checked. TRBV12-2 is shown as a pseudogene. The CDR3 contains 16 residues. CDR3 in amino acids: CASRLEVAGASYEQYF. As DNA, the CDR3 is TGTGCAAGTCGCTTAGAAGTAGCGGGGGCCTCCTACGAGCAGTACTTC.

This clonotype appeared many times. The rearrangement uses TRBV20-1 and TRBJ1-6, with D possibly being TRBD1 (5 bases). The CDR3 spans 14 residues. Germline assignment: CDR1 DFQATT and CDR2 SNEGSKA (reference sequence). Between the trimmed V and J ends, which lost 2 bases and 5 bases, there was a span of 10 bases. Written as DNA, the CDR3 is TGCAGTGCTAGAATGGGACTAAATAATTCACCCCTCCACTTT. This encodes CSARMGLNNSPLHF.

This sequence joins TRBV5-1 and TRBJ2-3; 12 bases map to TRBD1. The CDR3 loop spans 14 amino acids. CDR1 is SGHRS and CDR2 is YFSETQ in the germline V gene. J gave up 5 bases and V 7 bases, and 5 bases lay outside the gene matches. The DNA of the CDR3 is TGCGCCAGCTGGGGACAGGGGGCGATAGATACGCAGTATTTT. Protein sequence: CASWGQGAIDTQYF.

As to this clonotype: A read error is possible here, since a much larger clone lies one base away. This chain connects TRBV6-5 to TRBJ1-4; D remains unclear. This CDR3 has 16 residues. Germline CDR1 is MNHEY and CDR2 is SVGAGI. The CDR3 protein is CARSYSPSATNEKLFF. The CDR3, as DNA: TGTGCCAGAAGTTACTCCCCCTCTGCAACTAATGAAAAACTGTTTTTT.

The gene calls are TRBV6-5 and TRBJ1-6; a weak D match, TRBD1 (6 bases). CDR1 and CDR2 from the germline V gene are MNHEY and SVGAGI. V lost 4 bases and J lost 7, with 14 bases in between. The CDR3 is made up of 15 amino acids. The chain's CDR3 is CASSFPGERNSPLHF. The CDR3 DNA follows: TGTGCCAGCAGTTTCCCAGGGGAGAGGAATTCACCCCTCCACTTT.

In this sample, this clonotype turned up many times. This sequence joins TRBV20-1 and TRBJ2-7; 7 bases match TRBD1. This CDR3 is built from 13 residues. Germline CDR1 is DFQATT and CDR2 is SNEGSKA (reference sequence). The V gene end was trimmed by 4 bases and the J gene end by 6 bases; junction bases not matched to a gene: 9. CDR3 DNA: TGCAGTGCTACGACAGGGCAGCGGATCGAGCAGTACTTC. Protein: CSATTGQRIEQYF.

The rearrangement joins TRBV5-5 to TRBJ1-4; D uncertain. V was pared by 0 bases and J by 8 bases, with 14 bases between. The CDR3 is 15 residues long. The V gene's germline CDR1 is SGHKS and CDR2 YYEKEE (reference sequence). DNA of the CDR3: TGTGCCAGCAGCTTGGCCGGACTTCTTGGGGAAAAACTGTTTTTT. This codes for CASSLAGLLGEKLFF. Full variable domain (outside the CDR3, taken from reference TRBV5-5 and TRBJ1-4): DAGVTQSPTHLIKTRGQQVTLRCSPISGHKSVSWYQQVLGQGPQFIFQYYEKEERGRGNFPDRFSARQFPNYSSELNVNALLLGDSALYLCASSLAGLLGEKLFFGSGTQLSVL.

This clonotype has just a few counts. The CDR3 is CASSSSGGLPFF. CDR3 nucleotides: TGTGCCAGCAGTTCCAGCGGGGGGCTGCCGTTCTTC. V is TRBV25-1 and J is TRBJ2-1, with 9 bases lining up with TRBD2. CDR3 size: 12 residues. V trimming: 5 bases; J trimming: 15 bases; junction bases outside the gene matches: 8. Germline loops: CDR1 MGHDK, CDR2 SYGVNS.